The present entry profiles one T cell receptor (beta chain) with its context. This table comes from immunoSEQ multiplex PCR, and its TCRdb copy is limited to in-frame clones, with some not included. The sample records fewer than 300,000 clones, roughly 85% being singletons. This entry comes from a study of blood T cell repertoires in COVID-19. Study summary: Material from acute and convalescent COVID-19 was sourced from the United States, Italy and Spain.

Per germline, CDR1 SGHVS and CDR2 FNYEAQ. CDR3 length: 17 amino acids. V lost 0 bases and J lost 4; bases outside the gene matches: 6. Sequenced material: PBMCs or T cells enriched from blood (not recorded which). The rearrangement uses TRBV7-6 and TRBJ2-1; 10 nucleotides match TRBD2. This TCR was recovered from a woman aged 25 to 39 who had recovered from COVID-19. The CDR3 loop is CASSLALLAGFYNEQFF. Here the CDR3 DNA reads TGTGCCAGCAGCTTAGCCCTACTAGCGGGGTTTTACAATGAGCAGTTCTTC.